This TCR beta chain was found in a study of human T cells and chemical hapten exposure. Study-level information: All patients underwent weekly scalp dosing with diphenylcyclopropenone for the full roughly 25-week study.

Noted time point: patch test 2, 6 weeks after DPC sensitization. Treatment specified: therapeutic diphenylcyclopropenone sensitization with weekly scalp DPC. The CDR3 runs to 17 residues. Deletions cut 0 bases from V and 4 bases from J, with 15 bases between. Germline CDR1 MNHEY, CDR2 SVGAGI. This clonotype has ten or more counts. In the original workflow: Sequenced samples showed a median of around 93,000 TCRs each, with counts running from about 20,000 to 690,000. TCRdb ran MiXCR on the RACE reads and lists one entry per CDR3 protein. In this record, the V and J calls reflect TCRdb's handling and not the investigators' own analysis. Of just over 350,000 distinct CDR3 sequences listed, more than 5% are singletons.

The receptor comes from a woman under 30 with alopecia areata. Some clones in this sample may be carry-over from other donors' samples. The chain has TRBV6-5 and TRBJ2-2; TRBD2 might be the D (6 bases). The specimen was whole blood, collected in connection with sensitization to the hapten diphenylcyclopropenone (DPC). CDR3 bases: TGTGCCAGCAGTTACTCGGCGGGGTGGGGTTCCACCGGGGAGCTGTTTTTT. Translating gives CASSYSAGWGSTGELFF.